The clone carrying this T cell receptor (beta chain) was counted between two and nine times. Its target is unknown. These data are taken from a study of CD8 T cells in ankylosing spondylitis. Findings and caveats of the study: Disease-linked clones reportedly showed significant enrichment in matched ankylosing spondylitis synovial fluid. Among TCR beta sequences, a motif of eight or nine highly homologous variants appeared characteristic of ankylosing spondylitis blood.

The CDR3 extends over 17 amino acids. Per germline, CDR1 LGHDT and CDR2 YNNKEL (reference sequence). V was shortened by 3 bases and J by 3 bases, with 20 bases between the two germline ends. By quantitative 5'-RACE with molecular barcodes, the TCR beta libraries were made. TCRdb re-derived calls from the 5' RACE reads in MiXCR, one entry per CDR3 protein. The sample includes some 250,000 distinct CDR3 sequences, around 7.8% seen only once; the top ten take under 7.5%. The chain links TRBV3-1 to TRBJ2-5, with D possibly being TRBD2 (6 bases). The sequenced sample consisted of blood, either unsorted or a sorted T cell fraction (not recorded which). This TCR came from a male donor with ankylosing spondylitis or in good health (not recorded which). The CDR3, as DNA: TGTGCCAGCAGCCAGGACCTTAGCGGCAATTTCAAAGAGACCCAGTACTTC. Protein sequence: CASSQDLSGNFKETQYF.